A selection of T cell receptor beta chains follows, all from one sample in a study of shared clonotypes between healthy human individuals. Generated by immunoSEQ multiplex PCR, the TCRdb table keeps only in-frame clones and is missing some. The sample has 1.4 million or so clones, 98% seen once. Material: naive CD4+ T cells sorted from blood. Receptors were obtained from a man aged 30 to 39 in good health. CDR3s include the opening cysteine and the closing phenylalanine or tryptophan. Fields, in order: V gene, CDR3 length, D gene, clone size, J gene, CDR3 DNA, CDR3 protein. D genes are given only for firm matches. Not every row has a clone size; where given, it reads once, few, many or a size class.

>TRBV5-6|15|TRBD2|.|TRBJ2-7
TGTGCCAGCAGCCCCCGGACTAGCGGGAGGTACGAGCAGTACTTC
CASSPRTSGRYEQYF
>TRBV5-4|15|.|.|TRBJ2-5
TGTGCCAGCAGCTTGGATCCGGTTACCCAAGAGACCCAGTACTTC
CASSLDPVTQETQYF
>TRBV6-6|11|.|once|TRBJ2-1
TGTGCCAGCAGGCGGAGGAATGAGCAGTTCTTC
CASRRRNEQFF
>TRBV2|15|.|.|TRBJ2-2
TGTGCCAGCAGTGAAGCGCTACAGGGTACCGGGGAGCTGTTTTTT
CASSEALQGTGELFF
>TRBV2|15|.|once|TRBJ2-1
TGTGCCAGCAGTCGGTCGACGACAGACAACAATGAGCAGTTCTTC
CASSRSTTDNNEQFF
>TRBV5-1|15|TRBD2|.|TRBJ2-3
TGCGCCAGCAGTTCCCCGGGAGGGAGCACAGATACGCAGTATTTT
CASSSPGGSTDTQYF
>TRBV6-5|15|TRBD1|.|TRBJ1-5
TGTGCCAGCAGTTCGGGACAGGGACGCAATCAGCCCCAGCATTTT
CASSSGQGRNQPQHF
>TRBV7-9|14|.|once|TRBJ2-3
TGTGCCAGCAGCGTCCTCTCATCCTCAGATACGCAGTATTTT
CASSVLSSSDTQYF
>TRBV18|16|TRBD1|.|TRBJ2-3
TGTGCCAGCTCACCATTGGGACAGGGCCTTACAGATACGCAGTATTTT
CASSPLGQGLTDTQYF
>TRBV7-6|17|TRBD2|once|TRBJ2-1
TGTGCCAGCAGCTCGTTCATTGGCGGGAGTGGGTTTAATGAGCAGTTCTTC
CASSSFIGGSGFNEQFF
>TRBV11-2|16|TRBD1|.|TRBJ1-3
TGTGCCAGCAGCCCCCCAGGACAGGGAACAAACGGCGCCATATATTTT
CASSPPGQGTNGAIYF
>TRBV5-1|15|.|.|TRBJ2-5
TGCGCCAGCAGCCCCCGGGGAGGCGGTGAAGAGACCCAGTACTTC
CASSPRGGGEETQYF
>TRBV5-1|14|.|once|TRBJ2-3
TGCGCCAGCAGCTTGGGGGTAGCGGCAGATACGCAGTATTTT
CASSLGVAADTQYF
>TRBV11-2|15|.|.|TRBJ2-5
TGTGCCAGCAGCTTAGGAGTGGGGCTGGGAGAGACCCAGTACTTC
CASSLGVGLGETQYF
>TRBV7-6|11|.|.|TRBJ2-1
TGTGCCAGCAGCTTAGGTCCTGAGCAGTTCTTC
CASSLGPEQFF
>TRBV2|14|TRBD1|.|TRBJ1-1
TGTGCCAGCAGGGCACCCGGGACAGGGGGTGAAGCTTTCTTT
CASRAPGTGGEAFF
>TRBV2|12|TRBD1|.|TRBJ2-7
TGTGCCAGCAGTCCGACAGGGAAAAGCAGGGACTTC
CASSPTGKSRDF
>TRBV10-1|16|TRBD2|.|TRBJ2-1
TGCGCCAGCATGAAAGCGGGAGGTCCCAACAATGGTGAGCAGTTCTTC
CASMKAGGPNNGEQFF
>TRBV4-3|14|.|.|TRBJ2-7
TGCGCCAGCAGCCAAGTACCCCAGTCCTACGAGCAGTACTTC
CASSQVPQSYEQYF
>TRBV18|14|TRBD1|.|TRBJ1-2
TGTGCCAGCTCACCCGGACAGGGAGAGTATGGCTACACCTTC
CASSPGQGEYGYTF
>TRBV6-1|15|.|.|TRBJ2-2
TGTGCCAGCATGGTGGGCCCCGCGAACACCGGGGAGCTGTTTTTT
CASMVGPANTGELFF
>TRBV5-4|15|TRBD2|.|TRBJ2-1
TGTGCCAGCAGCTTGGGGACTAGCGGGAAAAATGAGCAGTTCTTC
CASSLGTSGKNEQFF
>TRBV18|13|.|.|TRBJ2-5
TGTGCCAGCTCACCACCGACCCGGGAGACCCAGTACTTC
CASSPPTRETQYF
>TRBV29-1|14|.|.|TRBJ2-1
TGCAGCGCCGCCTTACGCCTAGCGCGGGATGAGCAGTTCTTC
CSAALRLARDEQFF
>TRBV12-2|15|.|.|TRBJ2-3
TGTGCAAGTCGCTTACTACAGAACGCAGCAGATACGCAGTATTTT
CASRLLQNAADTQYF
>TRBV2|12|.|.|TRBJ2-5
TGTGCCAGCAGTGCCCTGGGGAGGACCCAGTACTTC
CASSALGRTQYF
>TRBV9|17|TRBD1|.|TRBJ1-1
TGTGCCAGCAGTGAAGCGGACAGGGGGCTCTGGAACACTGAAGCTTTCTTT
CASSEADRGLWNTEAFF
>TRBV5-5|15|TRBD2|.|TRBJ2-1
TGTGCCAGCAGCTTCCTAGCGGGAGTATTCAATGAGCAGTTCTTC
CASSFLAGVFNEQFF
>TRBV19|13|TRBD1|.|TRBJ1-2
TGTGCCAGTAGTAGTACAGGGGTAAATGGCTACACCTTC
CASSSTGVNGYTF
>TRBV7-8|13|.|.|TRBJ1-2
TGTGCCAGCAGTCAACAGGGCAGCTATGGCTACACCTTC
CASSQQGSYGYTF
>TRBV5-1|13|.|.|TRBJ2-3
TGCGCCAGCAGCTATGGGGGCCAAGATACGCAGTATTTT
CASSYGGQDTQYF
>TRBV10-1|16|.|.|TRBJ2-1
TGCGCCAGCAGTGATACGGGATTGAAGCCCTACAATGAGCAGTTCTTC
CASSDTGLKPYNEQFF
>TRBV5-1|16|TRBD1|.|TRBJ1-2
TGCGCCAGCACCTTCCAACCGGGACAGGGAAGTTATGGCTACACCTTC
CASTFQPGQGSYGYTF
>TRBV5-5|17|.|.|TRBJ1-5
TGTGCCAGCAGCCCGGTTCTGGTCCAGGGTTCGTATCAGCCCCAGCATTTT
CASSPVLVQGSYQPQHF
>TRBV28|19|TRBD2|once|TRBJ2-1
TGTGCCAGCAGCCCCCAAATCGATTTTAGCGGGAGGGCCTACAATGAGCAGTTCTTC
CASSPQIDFSGRAYNEQFF
>TRBV28|19|TRBD2|.|TRBJ2-2
TGTGCCAGCAGTCCCCCCTTGATGAGAATAGCGGGAGGTGGCGGGGAGCTGTTTTTT
CASSPPLMRIAGGGGELFF
>TRBV6-5|14|TRBD1|.|TRBJ1-2
TGTGCCAGCAGCTCAGACAGGGGGGACTATGGCTACACCTTC
CASSSDRGDYGYTF
>TRBV5-6|12|.|.|TRBJ2-5
TGTGCCAGCAGCTTGATCTCGGAGACCCAGTACTTC
CASSLISETQYF
>TRBV10-2|14|TRBD1|.|TRBJ2-1
TGCGCCAGCAGCGCGAGGACAGGGGGCAATGAGCAGTTCTTC
CASSARTGGNEQFF
>TRBV28|14|.|.|TRBJ2-7
TGTGCCAGCAGTTTTCTCCGGGGTTCCTACGAGCAGTACTTC
CASSFLRGSYEQYF
>TRBV18|16|.|.|TRBJ2-3
TGTGCCAGCTCACCACTTAGGACACCCTATAGGTTAACGCAGTATTTT
CASSPLRTPYRLTQYF
>TRBV2|13|.|.|TRBJ1-1
TGTGCCAGCACGGGACTTAGGGACACTGAAGCTTTCTTT
CASTGLRDTEAFF
>TRBV6-1|12|.|once|TRBJ2-5
TGTGCCAGCAGTCAGAGGGAAGAGACCCAGTACTTC
CASSQREETQYF
>TRBV27|13|.|.|TRBJ2-1
TGTGCCAGCAGTGTCCGGGACTACAATGAGCAGTTCTTC
CASSVRDYNEQFF
>TRBV5-8|13|.|.|TRBJ1-1
TGTGCCAGCAGCTTAATTATGAACACTGAAGCTTTCTTT
CASSLIMNTEAFF
>TRBV2|16|TRBD1|.|TRBJ1-1
TGTGCCAGCAGTGGAAGGGACAGGGCATTTACCACTGAAGCTTTCTTT
CASSGRDRAFTTEAFF
>TRBV7-3|18|TRBD2|.|TRBJ2-1
TGTGCCAGCAGCTTAAGATGGCGGGAGGCGAGCTCCTACAATGAGCAGTTCTTC
CASSLRWREASSYNEQFF
>TRBV6-5|16|TRBD2|.|TRBJ2-7
TGTGCCAGCAGTTACTCGAGCCTAGCGGGTTCCTACGAGCAGTACTTC
CASSYSSLAGSYEQYF
>TRBV28|15|TRBD1|.|TRBJ2-7
TGTGCCAGCAGTTCGACAGGGAGTAGCTCCTACGAGCAGTACTTC
CASSSTGSSSYEQYF
>TRBV18|15|.|once|TRBJ1-2
TGTGCCAGCTCACTGAGGGGCGCCGATAACTATGGCTACACCTTC
CASSLRGADNYGYTF
>TRBV5-1|15|.|.|TRBJ2-6
TGCGCCAGCGGGAGAGGGGGTTCAGGGGCCAACGTCCTGACTTTC
CASGRGGSGANVLTF
>TRBV4-3|14|.|.|TRBJ1-1
TGCGCCAGCAGCCAGGGAGTAAGGAACACTGAAGCTTTCTTT
CASSQGVRNTEAFF
>TRBV10-1|16|TRBD2|once|TRBJ2-2
TGCGCCAGCAGTGAAGGTCGGACTAGCGGGCTCGGGGAGCTGTTTTTT
CASSEGRTSGLGELFF